This passage covers 24 T cell receptor beta chains from one sample sequenced in a study of shared clonotypes between healthy human individuals. Sequencing used immunoSEQ multiplex PCR; TCRdb keeps in-frame clones, though not all of them. This repertoire shows about a million clones, 70% to 85% found once; its top ten account for over 1.3%. Sequencing input: memory CD4+ T cells sorted from blood. Regarding subset: CD45RA-negative fraction. The receptors come from a man aged 18 to 35 in good health.

The rearrangement uses TRBV6-6 and TRBJ2-1, with 13 bases identical to TRBD2. The CDR3 extends over 15 amino acids. V lost 4 bases, J lost 10 bases, and 7 bases stayed unmatched. Germline loops: CDR1 MNHNY, CDR2 SVGAGI (reference sequence). The CDR3 sequence: CASSSGLAGVNEQFF. CDR3 coding DNA: TGTGCCAGCAGTTCAGGACTAGCGGGAGTAAACGAGCAGTTCTTC.

J is TRBJ1-2 and V is TRBV18; the D gene is possibly TRBD1 (6 bases). Germline V gene lookup returns CDR1 KGHSH and CDR2 LQKENI. This CDR3 is built from 15 residues. Trimming left V 8 bases short and J 8 bases short, with 24 bases between. The CDR3 DNA is TGTGCCAGCCGCACTCTACAGGGAACGGAGAAAGGCTACACCTTC. Amino acids: CASRTLQGTEKGYTF.

The rearrangement uses TRBV9 and TRBJ1-2; D unclear. CDR1 is SGDLS, CDR2 YYNGEE, per germline. There are 15 residues in the CDR3. Trimming removed 4 bases from V and 4 bases from J, with 17 bases in between. The CDR3 is CASSSDGLKGYGYTF. The CDR3 DNA follows: TGTGCCAGCAGCTCCGATGGCCTAAAGGGCTATGGCTACACCTTC.

This clone was found once. This sequence joins TRBV27 and TRBJ2-1; 14 bases fit TRBD2. The CDR3 is 15 amino acids. J gave up 9 bases and V 5 bases, and 6 bases lay outside the gene matches. Germline V gene data show CDR1 as MNHEY and CDR2 as SMNVEV (reference sequence). This CDR3 reads CASSQTSGRAIEQFF. The DNA for the CDR3 is TGTGCCAGCAGTCAGACTAGCGGGAGGGCCATTGAGCAGTTCTTC.

The genes are TRBV15 and TRBJ2-5, with no clear D. The germline CDR1 and CDR2 sequences are LNHNV and YYDKDF (reference sequence). The V end was cut by 0 bases, the J end by 7 bases, with 9 bases between. CDR3 length equals 13 residues. CDR3 sequence (DNA): TGTGCCACCAGCAGAGACAGAGTCGGGACCCAGTACTTC. Its protein product is CATSRDRVGTQYF.

J is TRBJ1-1 and V is TRBV10-3; maybe TRBD1 (5 bases). The CDR3 consists of 13 residues. V gave up 7 bases and J gave up 0 bases, with 9 bases separating them. Germline V gives CDR1 ENHRY, CDR2 SYGVKD. CDR3 DNA sequence: TGTGCCATCACGACGGACATGAACACTGAAGCTTTCTTT. Encoded protein: CAITTDMNTEAFF.

The chain has TRBV27 and TRBJ2-2; 8 positions match TRBD1. After removal of 5 bases from V and 5 bases from J, the junction contained 7 bases not matched to a gene. Germline values: CDR1 MNHEY, CDR2 SMNVEV (reference sequence). The CDR3 is 15 residues long. Here the CDR3 DNA reads TGTGCCAGCAGTCCCAGGGGGCCGGATACCGGGGAGCTGTTTTTT. This encodes CASSPRGPDTGELFF.

The chain combines TRBV14 with TRBJ1-1; D unresolved. V was clipped by 1 base and J by 6 bases, with 15 bases between them. Germline loops: CDR1 SGHDN, CDR2 FVKESK. CDR3 length equals 15 residues. The CDR3 protein is CASSQVAGYSAEAFF. In DNA form, the CDR3 reads TGTGCCAGCAGCCAAGTGGCTGGGTATTCGGCTGAAGCTTTCTTT.

The rearrangement uses TRBV30 and TRBJ2-7; D gene uncertain. V lost 0 bases to trimming and J lost 6 bases, with 9 bases between them. This CDR3 has 12 residues. CDR1 and CDR2 (germline): GTSNPN, SVGIG (reference sequence). The CDR3 spells CAWSVSRFEQYF. Here the CDR3 DNA reads TGTGCCTGGAGTGTATCCCGATTCGAGCAGTACTTC. Full variable domain (remainder filled in from reference TRBV30 and TRBJ2-7): SQTIHQWPATLVQPVGSPLSLECTVEGTSNPNLYWYRQAAGRGLQLLFYSVGIGQISSEVPQNLSASRPQDRQFILSSKKLLLSDSGFYLCAWSVSRFEQYFGPGTRLTVT.

This clone occurred many times. The chain combines TRBV2 with TRBJ1-1, with D possibly TRBD1 on 6 matching bases. Trimming stripped 4 bases from V and 1 base from J, with 10 bases between. The CDR3 loop spans 14 amino acids. Germline CDR1 is SNHLY and CDR2 is FYNNEI. This CDR3 is CASSAQGQNTEAFF. CDR3 coding DNA: TGTGCCAGCAGTGCACAGGGCCAGAACACTGAAGCTTTCTTT.

The V call is TRBV30, the J call TRBJ2-1; D not certain. This CDR3 region has 15 residues. Trimming removed 1 base from V and 2 bases from J, with 12 bases in between. Germline loops: CDR1 GTSNPN, CDR2 SVGIG (reference sequence). The CDR3 sequence: CAWSAGSFAYNEQFF. DNA for the CDR3: TGTGCCTGGAGTGCCGGGTCGTTCGCCTACAATGAGCAGTTCTTC.

The rearrangement links TRBV15 to TRBJ2-1; D may be TRBD1 (5 bases). The germline gives CDR1 LNHNV, CDR2 YYDKDF (reference sequence). CDR3 length equals 14 residues. Trimming removed 7 bases at V and 1 base at J, with 11 bases between. CDR3 sequence reads: CATKGLGSYNEQFF. The CDR3, as DNA: TGTGCCACCAAGGGGCTAGGTTCCTACAATGAGCAGTTCTTC.

The J gene is TRBJ2-7, the V gene TRBV7-2; D gene ambiguous. Per germline, CDR1 SGHTA and CDR2 FQGNSA. V was shortened by 3 bases and J by 1 base, with 10 bases between the two germline ends. CDR3 length: 14 amino acids. Here the CDR3 DNA reads TGTGCCAGCAGCTTCTGGCCCAATTCCTACGAGCAGTACTTC. Translating gives CASSFWPNSYEQYF.

The V call is TRBV30, the J call TRBJ2-1; a weak D match, TRBD2 (5 bases). Germline loops: CDR1 GTSNPN, CDR2 SVGIG (reference sequence). The V end lost 0 bases, the J end lost 7 bases, and 22 bases lay between the germline ends. This CDR3 is 17 amino acids long. CDR3: CAWSVSGLNWAGNEQFF. The CDR3 nucleotides are TGTGCCTGGAGTGTTTCTGGTCTCAACTGGGCGGGTAATGAGCAGTTCTTC.

This clone was detected only a few times. This sequence joins TRBV5-1 and TRBJ1-4; D is undetermined. Deletions cut 4 bases from V and 5 bases from J, with 18 bases between. Germline-derived CDR1 and CDR2 are SGHRS and YFSETQ. The CDR3 is 16 residues long. The CDR3 here is CASSPQEVVGNEKLFF. The CDR3 coding sequence is TGCGCCAGCAGCCCCCAGGAAGTTGTCGGAAATGAAAAACTGTTTTTT.

At least ten counts were recorded for this clone. The gene calls are TRBV27 and TRBJ1-5; unclear D gene. The CDR3 is made up of 14 amino acids. Germline V gene sequence: CDR1 MNHEY, CDR2 SMNVEV (reference sequence). V was trimmed by 6 bases and J by 3 bases, leaving 12 bases between them. The CDR3 spells CASSPTVDNQPQHF. The DNA for the CDR3 is TGTGCCAGCAGCCCTACCGTTGACAATCAGCCCCAGCATTTT.

J is TRBJ2-5 and V is TRBV9; D call uncertain. The CDR3 extends over 15 amino acids. Germline V lookup: CDR1 SGDLS, CDR2 YYNGEE. The V and J ends lost 4 bases and 0 bases respectively, with 13 bases between them. The CDR3 is CASSRDTTYQETQYF. CDR3 DNA: TGTGCCAGCAGCCGAGACACCACGTACCAAGAGACCCAGTACTTC.

Concerning this clone itself: This specimen includes other DNA sequences encoding the same CDR3. The rearrangement links TRBV5-1 to TRBJ1-1; tentatively, D is TRBD1 (5 bases). Trimming stripped 4 bases from V and 2 bases from J, with 12 bases between. The CDR3 contains 14 residues. Germline CDR1 reads SGHRS; CDR2 reads YFSETQ. As DNA, the CDR3 is TGCGCCAGCAGCACCGGGACGGCTAACACTGAAGCTTTCTTT. The encoded protein is CASSTGTANTEAFF.

The V and J genes are TRBV6-6 and TRBJ2-4; a possible D gene is TRBD2 (6 bases). CDR3 length equals 13 residues. Per germline, CDR1 MNHNY and CDR2 SVGAGI (reference sequence). V shed 5 bases and J shed 6 bases, with 11 bases lying between them. The CDR3 sequence: CASSPAGRNIQYF. The CDR3 DNA sequence: TGTGCCAGCAGTCCGGCCGGGAGAAACATTCAGTACTTC.

The J gene is TRBJ2-7, the V gene TRBV19, with D perhaps matching TRBD2 (5 bases). V was clipped by 7 bases and J by 3 bases, with 13 bases between them. The germline CDR1 and CDR2 sequences are LNHDA and SQIVND (reference sequence). The CDR3 length is 13 residues. CDR3 nucleotide sequence: TGTGCCAGTATCTGCCTAGCTATCTACGAGCAGTACTTC. Its translation is CASICLAIYEQYF.

The V gene is TRBV13, the J gene TRBJ1-3; tentatively, D is TRBD1 (6 bases). Trimming took off 5 bases at V and 3 bases at J, with 11 bases between the two ends. The CDR3 contains 14 residues. Germline CDR1 is PRHDT and CDR2 is FYEKMQ (reference sequence). CDR3 residues: CASSGRGSGNTIYF. CDR3 nucleotide sequence: TGTGCCAGCAGCGGGAGGGGGAGTGGAAACACCATATATTTT. Full variable domain (outside the CDR3, taken from reference TRBV13 and TRBJ1-3): AAGVIQSPRHLIKEKRETATLKCYPIPRHDTVYWYQQGPGQDPQFLISFYEKMQSDKGSIPDRFSAQQFSDYHSELNMSSLELGDSALYFCASSGRGSGNTIYFGEGSWLTVV.

About this clone: The sample holds other DNA sequences that translate to the same CDR3. The chain recombines TRBV9 with TRBJ1-1, with D unclear. CDR1 SGDLS and CDR2 YYNGEE come from the germline V gene. This CDR3 has 13 residues. Deletions cut 1 base from V and 1 base from J, with 5 bases between. The CDR3 DNA sequence: TGTGCCAGCAGCGTAACGGCGAACACTGAAGCTTTCTTT. It yields the protein CASSVTANTEAFF.

V gene TRBV30 combines with J gene TRBJ1-1; D ambiguous. The CDR3 totals 17 residues. V lost 4 bases and J 3 bases, leaving 24 bases between the germline ends. In germline, CDR1 is GTSNPN, CDR2 SVGIG (reference sequence). CDR3 in DNA: TGTGCCTGGACGGGATCAGGCCACCGACGAGGGCACACTGAAGCTTTCTTT. The encoded protein is CAWTGSGHRRGHTEAFF.

The rearrangement joins TRBV14 to TRBJ2-3; D not resolved. The CDR3 contains 14 residues. Germline CDR1 SGHDN, CDR2 FVKESK. With 0 bases removed from V and 5 bases from J, the gap between germline ends came to 9 bases. In DNA, the CDR3 is TGTGCCAGCAGCCAAGATAGGTCCCTAGATACGCAGTATTTT. Amino acid sequence: CASSQDRSLDTQYF.